Each of the 20 T cell receptor beta chains below was sequenced from the same sample in a study of blood T cell repertoires in COVID-19. The table came from immunoSEQ multiplex PCR; TCRdb's copy has only in-frame clones and leaves some out. The table shows fewer than 350,000 clones, with under 95% occurring only once. Sequencing input: PBMCs or T cells enriched from blood (not recorded which). These TCRs come from a woman between 40 and 55 years old with acute COVID-19.

The genes are TRBV6-5 and TRBJ2-7; 7 positions match TRBD1. Germline CDR1 MNHEY, CDR2 SVGAGI. CDR3 length equals 16 residues. Trimming removed 4 bases from V and 6 bases from J; junction bases left unmatched: 15. CDR3: CASSSNGQARVSEQYF. CDR3 nucleotides: TGTGCCAGCAGTTCCAACGGACAGGCGAGGGTGAGCGAGCAGTACTTC.

V gene TRBV9 combines with J gene TRBJ1-1, with D possibly TRBD1 on 6 matching bases. Trimming stripped 4 bases from V and 6 bases from J, with 13 bases between. Germline V lookup: CDR1 SGDLS, CDR2 YYNGEE. The length of the CDR3 is 13 residues. The CDR3 protein is CASSKEDRAEAFF. As DNA, the CDR3 is TGTGCCAGCAGCAAAGAGGACAGAGCTGAAGCTTTCTTT.

V gene TRBV3-1 (or the pseudogene TRBV3-2) combines with J gene TRBJ2-1; TRBD2 agrees at 9 bases. This CDR3 spans 17 amino acids. Germline assignment: CDR1 LGHDT and CDR2 YNNKEL (reference sequence). Trimming cost V 1 base and J 8 bases; bases outside gene matches: 12. The CDR3, as DNA: TGTGCCAGCAGCCAAGGCATGGGACTAGCCCTGAGGGATGAGCAGTTCTTC. The encoded protein is CASSQGMGLALRDEQFF.

This clone was counted once. This chain uses TRBV28 with TRBJ1-1; D gene uncertain. Germline V gives CDR1 MDHEN, CDR2 SYDVKM. The CDR3 runs to 14 residues. Trimming removed 3 bases at V and 1 base at J, with 9 bases between. The CDR3 protein is CASSFSGKNTEAFF. Here the CDR3 DNA reads TGTGCCAGCAGTTTTAGCGGGAAGAACACTGAAGCTTTCTTT.

The chain couples TRBV28 to TRBJ2-7, with TRBD1 matching over 10 bases. The junction had 12 bases not matched to a gene; V was cut back by 2 bases and J by 5 bases. This CDR3 has 17 amino acids. CDR1 is MDHEN and CDR2 is SYDVKM in the germline V gene. The chain's CDR3 is CASSLSPWTGGGNEQYF. In nucleotides, the CDR3 is TGTGCCAGCAGTTTAAGTCCCTGGACAGGGGGTGGGAACGAGCAGTACTTC. Variable domain in full (rest from reference TRBV28 and TRBJ2-7): DVKVTQSSRYLVKRTGEKVFLECVQDMDHENMFWYRQDPGLGLRLIYFSYDVKMKEKGDIPEGYSVSREKKERFSLILESASTNQTSMYLCASSLSPWTGGGNEQYFGPGTRLTVT.

The J gene is TRBJ1-1, the V gene TRBV6-5, with TRBD1 identical over 8 bases. Germline CDR1 is MNHEY and CDR2 is SVGAGI. Losses at the gene ends were 2 bases for V and 4 bases for J; bases not matched to a gene: 3. The CDR3 loop spans 14 amino acids. The CDR3 nucleotides are TGTGCCAGCAGTTACGGGACAGGAGGCACTGAAGCTTTCTTT. It translates to CASSYGTGGTEAFF.

V and J are TRBV7-9 and TRBJ1-3, with 9 bases matching TRBD1. Germline trimming cut 5 bases from V and 2 bases from J; bases unmatched to any gene: 4. Germline lookup yields CDR1 SEHNR and CDR2 FQNEAQ (reference sequence). There are 15 residues in the CDR3. The CDR3 protein is CASSRTGGPGNTIYF. In DNA form, the CDR3 reads TGTGCCAGCAGCCGTACAGGGGGCCCTGGAAACACCATATATTTT.

The rearrangement uses TRBV12-3 or TRBV12-4 and TRBJ1-1; D not resolved. The length of the CDR3 is 11 residues. Trimming stripped 3 bases from V and 4 bases from J, with 3 bases between. CDR3 sequence: CASSFRTEAFF. The CDR3 DNA is TGTGCCAGCAGTTTCCGCACTGAAGCTTTCTTT.

The chain recombines TRBV12-3 or TRBV12-4 with TRBJ1-3, with a tentative D call TRBD1 (6 bases). CDR3 length: 13 amino acids. V gave up 11 bases and J gave up 4 bases, with 15 bases separating them. The CDR3 sequence: CAGGGAKGNTIYF. In DNA, the CDR3 is TGTGCCGGAGGGGGGGCGAAGGGAAACACCATATATTTT.

This clone came up a few times. V gene TRBV5-1 combines with J gene TRBJ2-3; TRBD2 aligns across 8 bases. CDR3 length: 15 residues. The junction had 6 bases not matched to a gene; V was cut back by 0 bases and J by 6 bases. Germline V gene data show CDR1 as SGHRS and CDR2 as YFSETQ. The DNA for the CDR3 is TGCGCCAGCAGCTTGGTCGGGGGGGTAGCCGATACGCAGTATTTT. Encoded protein: CASSLVGGVADTQYF.

V and J are TRBV7-3 and TRBJ2-2; tentatively, D is TRBD2 (6 bases). Germline CDR1 reads SGHTA; CDR2 reads FQGTGA. This CDR3 is built from 15 residues. V was cut by 5 bases and J by 7 bases, with 17 bases left in between. Here the CDR3 DNA reads TGTGCCAGCAGCCAAGAATCAGGGCGGGGCGGGGAGCTGTTTTTT. It is translated as CASSQESGRGGELFF. Filled out from reference TRBV7-3 and TRBJ2-2, the complete variable domain reads GAGVSQTPSNKVTEKGKYVELRCDPISGHTALYWYRQSLGQGPEFLIYFQGTGAADDSGLPNDRFFAVRPEGSVSTLKIQRTERGDSAVYLCASSQESGRGGELFFGEGSRLTVL.

The J gene is TRBJ1-2, the V gene TRBV19, with D perhaps TRBD1 (5 bases). Germline values: CDR1 LNHDA, CDR2 SQIVND (reference sequence). The CDR3 is 12 amino acids. With 5 bases removed from V and 5 bases from J, the gap between germline ends came to 9 bases. CDR3 region: CASSETDYGYTF. CDR3 DNA sequence: TGTGCCAGTAGTGAGACAGATTATGGCTACACCTTC.

The chain has TRBV6-5 and TRBJ1-3; no reliable D call. Germline V gives CDR1 MNHEY, CDR2 SVGAGI. The CDR3 is made up of 12 amino acids. V was shortened by 10 bases and J by 1 base, with 8 bases between the two germline ends. CDR3 in amino acids: CAILFSGNTIYF. The DNA of the CDR3 is TGTGCCATCCTATTTTCTGGAAACACCATATATTTT.

The chain combines TRBV6-1 with TRBJ1-4, with D possibly being TRBD1 (5 bases). The CDR3 runs to 17 residues. V was trimmed by 3 bases and J by 0 bases, leaving 14 bases between them. Germline V gene lookup returns CDR1 MNHNS and CDR2 SASEGT. CDR3 nucleotide sequence: TGTGCCAGCAGTGATCGGAGTACGGGGGCAACTAATGAAAAACTGTTTTTT. It translates to CASSDRSTGATNEKLFF.

J is TRBJ2-5 and V is TRBV2; TRBD2 matches 8 bases. This CDR3 region has 15 residues. CDR1 and CDR2 from the germline V gene are SNHLY and FYNNEI. With 1 base clipped from V and 1 base from J, the junction kept 2 bases outside the gene matches. The CDR3, as DNA: TGTGCCAGCAGTGAAGGGGCGGGGGGCCAAGAGACCCAGTACTTC. Translation gives CASSEGAGGQETQYF.

The genes are TRBV3-1 (or the pseudogene TRBV3-2) and TRBJ2-1, with a tentative D call TRBD2 (5 bases). This CDR3 spans 17 amino acids. Germline CDR1 LGHDT, CDR2 YNNKEL (reference sequence). The V end lost 4 bases, the J end lost 0 bases, and 16 bases lay between the germline ends. CDR3 amino acids: CASSREEASLSYNEQFF. In DNA form, the CDR3 reads TGTGCCAGCAGCCGAGAGGAGGCTAGTCTCTCCTACAATGAGCAGTTCTTC.

The chain is built from TRBV12-3 or TRBV12-4 and TRBJ1-2; TRBD1 matches at 7 bases. The CDR3 has 12 residues. The J segment lost 8 bases and the V segment lost 6 bases, leaving 6 bases of the junction unmatched. The CDR3 sequence is CASSRTGRGYTF. CDR3 in DNA: TGTGCCAGCAGCCGGACAGGCCGCGGCTACACCTTC.

The V and J genes are TRBV23-1 and TRBJ2-1; D possibly corresponds to TRBD1 (6 bases). TRBV23-1 is filed as an ORF, its function uncertain. V was cut by 4 bases and J by 4 bases, with 14 bases left in between. This CDR3 spans 15 amino acids. The CDR3 DNA reads TGCGCCAGCAGTCCCGACAGGAGAACTTACAATGAGCAGTTCTTC. Residues: CASSPDRRTYNEQFF.

The CDR3 DNA reads TGTGCCAGCAGTTACCAGGGGACGGCCGATTATGGCTACACCTTC. It encodes CASSYQGTADYGYTF. V is TRBV28 and J is TRBJ1-2, with D possibly being TRBD1 (6 bases). This CDR3 spans 15 amino acids. V gave up 4 bases and J gave up 5 bases, with 17 bases separating them. Germline V lookup: CDR1 MDHEN, CDR2 SYDVKM.

The CDR3 sequence is CASSRDRAGYSEAFF. The CDR3 DNA follows: TGTGCCAGCAGCCGGGACAGGGCGGGCTATTCTGAAGCTTTCTTT. This chain joins TRBV6-5 and TRBJ1-1; 9 bases are shared with TRBD1. V trimming: 6 bases; J trimming: 6 bases; junction bases outside the gene matches: 11. In germline, CDR1 is MNHEY, CDR2 SVGAGI. CDR3 length equals 15 residues.